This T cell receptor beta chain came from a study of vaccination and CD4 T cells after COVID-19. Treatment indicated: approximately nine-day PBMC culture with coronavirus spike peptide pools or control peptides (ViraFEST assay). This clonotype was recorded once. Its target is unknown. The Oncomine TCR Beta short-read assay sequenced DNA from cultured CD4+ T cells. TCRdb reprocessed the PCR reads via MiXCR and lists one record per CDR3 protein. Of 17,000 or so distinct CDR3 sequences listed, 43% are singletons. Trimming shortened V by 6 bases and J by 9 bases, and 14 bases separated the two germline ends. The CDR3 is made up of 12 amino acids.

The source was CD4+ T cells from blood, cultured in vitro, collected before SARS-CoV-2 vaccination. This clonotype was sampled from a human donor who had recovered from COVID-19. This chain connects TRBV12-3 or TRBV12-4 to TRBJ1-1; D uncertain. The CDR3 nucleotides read TGTGCCAGCAGACAAGGACCCGCTAAAGCTTTCTTT. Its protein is CASRQGPAKAFF.